One sample yielded the 22 T cell receptor beta chains listed below, sequenced in a study of T cell clones after liver transplantation. Sequenced by immunoSEQ multiplex PCR; TCRdb stores in-frame clones only, minus some. Counted here are approximately 100,000 clones, around 84% occurring once; the ten biggest clones make up roughly 2.8%. The sequencing used CD4+ T cells from blood, collected 47 months after liver transplant. All receptors derive from a human patient who received a liver transplant. Some of the T cells might come from the graft donor.

The rearrangement links TRBV15 to TRBJ2-7, with 9 bases lining up with TRBD1. V lost 5 bases and J lost 6; bases outside the gene matches: 5. CDR1 and CDR2 (germline): LNHNV, YYDKDF (reference sequence). CDR3 size: 13 residues. The CDR3, as DNA: TGTGCCACCAGCGCTGGGACAGGGCTCGAGCAGTACTTC. Protein: CATSAGTGLEQYF.

This rearrangement joins TRBV9 to TRBJ1-2; a possible D gene is TRBD1 (6 bases). CDR3 length equals 17 residues. CDR1 is SGDLS and CDR2 is YYNGEE in the germline V gene. V lost 3 bases and J lost 8, with 26 bases in between. The CDR3 sequence is CASSEGDMSGGTRGYTF. CDR3 coding DNA: TGTGCCAGCAGCGAGGGCGACATGTCGGGGGGCACGCGGGGCTACACCTTC.

The chain has TRBV19 and TRBJ1-4; D is uncertain. V gave up 6 bases and J gave up 6 bases, with 11 bases separating them. This CDR3 is built from 13 residues. Germline assignment: CDR1 LNHDA and CDR2 SQIVND (reference sequence). The CDR3 sequence: CASRSHTDEKLFF. The CDR3 DNA is TGTGCCAGTAGATCTCACACGGATGAAAAACTGTTTTTT.

This clone was picked up a small number of times. The rearrangement links TRBV9 to TRBJ2-5; 9 nucleotides line up with TRBD1. V gave up 6 bases and J gave up 5 bases; unmatched junction bases: 8. Germline CDR1 reads SGDLS; CDR2 reads YYNGEE. CDR3 length: 14 amino acids. DNA of the CDR3: TGTGCCAGCAACCAACAGGGGGCGGTGGAGACCCAGTACTTC. Protein: CASNQQGAVETQYF.

The chain joins TRBV27 to TRBJ2-1; D possibly uses TRBD1 or TRBD2 (5 bases each). Deletions cut 3 bases from V and 9 bases from J, with 15 bases between. The CDR3 is 14 amino acids. Germline CDR1 is MNHEY and CDR2 is SMNVEV (reference sequence). The CDR3: CASSFRSYGGEQFF. DNA for the CDR3: TGTGCCAGCAGTTTTCGCTCATATGGGGGTGAGCAGTTCTTC.

This chain links TRBV27 with TRBJ2-2; the match to TRBD2 covers 8 bases. After removal of 3 bases from V and 3 bases from J, the junction contained 9 bases not matched to a gene. The CDR3 covers 17 residues. The germline V gene encodes CDR1 MNHEY and CDR2 SMNVEV (reference sequence). CDR3 region: CASSFRGAGGYTGELFF. The CDR3 DNA reads as TGTGCCAGCAGTTTTAGAGGGGCGGGAGGTTACACCGGGGAGCTGTTTTTT.

The J gene is TRBJ1-5, the V gene TRBV19, with D perhaps TRBD1 (5 bases). The CDR3 consists of 14 residues. V lost 8 bases, J lost 0 bases, and 11 bases lay in between. Germline lookup yields CDR1 LNHDA and CDR2 SQIVND (reference sequence). The CDR3 nucleotides are TGTGCCAGTCGCAGGGTCAATAGCAATCAGCCCCAGCATTTT. Protein sequence: CASRRVNSNQPQHF.

The chain recombines TRBV5-1 with TRBJ2-1; 12 bases fit TRBD2. Germline V gene sequence: CDR1 SGHRS, CDR2 YFSETQ. The length of the CDR3 is 15 residues. The ends lost 4 bases at V and 8 bases at J; junction bases unmatched: 7. The CDR3, as DNA: TGCGCCAGCAGCCCTGGACTAGCGGGACGCGATGAGCAGTTCTTC. This gives the protein CASSPGLAGRDEQFF.

The V and J genes are TRBV28 and TRBJ1-5; D ambiguous. The CDR3 is 12 amino acids. The germline V and J ends were trimmed by 3 bases and 5 bases, with 5 bases remaining between them. Germline V gives CDR1 MDHEN, CDR2 SYDVKM. For the CDR3, the DNA is TGTGCCAGCAGTTTTGAAGATCAGCCCCAGCATTTT. Its translation is CASSFEDQPQHF.

J is TRBJ1-2 and V is TRBV11-1, with a weak D call TRBD1 (6 bases). The CDR3 is 13 amino acids. V was pared by 3 bases and J by 8 bases, with 13 bases between. Looked up from germline, CDR1 is SGHAT and CDR2 is FQDESV (reference sequence). The CDR3 loop reads CASSFGTMGGYTF. CDR3 nucleotide sequence: TGTGCCAGCAGCTTCGGGACAATGGGAGGCTACACCTTC.

The V and J genes are TRBV10-2 and TRBJ2-2; either TRBD1 or TRBD2 may supply D (5 bases each). The V end was cut by 8 bases, the J end by 5 bases, with 12 bases between. The CDR3 totals 13 residues. Germline-derived CDR1 and CDR2 are WSHSY and SAAADI. The CDR3 spells CASGGGETGELFF. CDR3 in DNA: TGCGCCAGCGGGGGTGGGGAAACCGGGGAGCTGTTTTTT.

This clone turned up a few times. The genes are TRBV5-8 and TRBJ1-3, with no clear D. This CDR3 has 17 amino acids. V lost 4 bases, J lost 0 bases, and 17 bases lay in between. Germline assignment: CDR1 SGHTS and CDR2 YDEGEE. CDR3: CASSPLHRQVSGNTIYF. DNA for the CDR3: TGTGCCAGCAGCCCCCTGCATAGACAAGTCTCTGGAAACACCATATATTTT.

This sequence joins TRBV15 and TRBJ1-4; 9 nucleotides agree with TRBD1. This CDR3 comprises 15 residues. The V gene end was trimmed by 3 bases and the J gene end by 8 bases; junction bases not matched to a gene: 7. Germline V CDR1 and CDR2: LNHNV, YYDKDF (reference sequence). The CDR3 here is CATSRPGQGGEKLFF. CDR3 nucleotides: TGTGCCACCAGCAGGCCGGGACAGGGAGGAGAAAAACTGTTTTTT.

This clone was detected a few times. J is TRBJ2-2 and V is TRBV18; 7 bases are a match to TRBD1. CDR1 is KGHSH, CDR2 LQKENI, per germline. The CDR3 contains 15 residues. Losses at the gene ends were 3 bases for V and 3 bases for J; bases not matched to a gene: 4. The CDR3 DNA follows: TGTGCCAGCTCACCTCAGGGACAGTACACCGGGGAGCTGTTTTTT. This codes for CASSPQGQYTGELFF.

V gene TRBV5-1 combines with J gene TRBJ2-5, with TRBD2 identical over 15 bases. Looked up from germline, CDR1 is SGHRS and CDR2 is YFSETQ. The V and J ends lost 2 bases and 5 bases, in that order; junction bases with no gene match: 4. CDR3 length: 16 residues. The CDR3 sequence: CASSLGTSGRTETQYF. For the CDR3, the DNA is TGCGCCAGCAGCTTAGGGACTAGCGGGAGGACGGAGACCCAGTACTTC. The variable domain in full, with the rest retrieved from reference TRBV5-1 and TRBJ2-5, is KAGVTQTPRYLIKTRGQQVTLSCSPISGHRSVSWYQQTPGQGLQFLFEYFSETQRNKGNFPGRFSGRQFSNSRSEMNVSTLELGDSALYLCASSLGTSGRTETQYFGPGTRLLVL.

The V and J genes are TRBV2 and TRBJ2-5; D not certain. This CDR3 is built from 14 residues. From germline, CDR1 is SNHLY and CDR2 FYNNEI. V lost 2 bases and J lost 11, with 18 bases in between. CDR3 loop: CASSETPVKREQYF. The DNA of the CDR3 is TGTGCCAGCAGTGAAACTCCCGTTAAGCGAGAGCAGTACTTC.

The chain links TRBV6-1 to TRBJ2-7; 10 positions match TRBD1. V was pared by 3 bases and J by 6 bases, with 11 bases of the junction left unmatched. Germline values: CDR1 MNHNS, CDR2 SASEGT. This CDR3 is built from 16 residues. The CDR3 is CASSELGGTGAAEQYF. The CDR3, as DNA: TGTGCCAGCAGTGAGCTAGGGGGGACAGGGGCCGCCGAGCAGTACTTC.

The chain is built from TRBV2 and TRBJ1-5; D is unclear. CDR1 is SNHLY and CDR2 is FYNNEI in the germline V gene. This CDR3 has 12 amino acids. V dropped 9 bases and J dropped 4 bases, with 10 bases sitting between them. The DNA for the CDR3 is TGTGCCAGTTCCACGGCAAATCAGCCCCAGCATTTT. Translated, it gives CASSTANQPQHF. Based on the CDR3 plus reference TRBV2 and TRBJ1-5, the full variable domain is EPEVTQTPSHQVTQMGQEVILRCVPISNHLYFYWYRQILGQKVEFLVSFYNNEISEKSEIFDDQFSVERPDGSNFTLKIRSTKLEDSAMYFCASSTANQPQHFGDGTRLSIL.

CDR3 sequence reads: CASSLLTDTQYF. The CDR3 DNA sequence: TGTGCCAGCAGCTTACTCACAGATACGCAGTATTTT. The chain carries TRBV2 and TRBJ2-3, with no clear D. The V gene's germline CDR1 is SNHLY and CDR2 FYNNEI. Trimming took 6 bases from V and 2 from J, leaving 6 bases between them. This CDR3 contains 12 residues. The whole variable domain, remainder taken from reference TRBV2 and TRBJ2-3, is EPEVTQTPSHQVTQMGQEVILRCVPISNHLYFYWYRQILGQKVEFLVSFYNNEISEKSEIFDDQFSVERPDGSNFTLKIRSTKLEDSAMYFCASSLLTDTQYFGPGTRLTVL.

The chain joins TRBV25-1 to TRBJ1-2; D ambiguous. The CDR3 has 15 residues. The germline V gene has CDR1 MGHDK and CDR2 SYGVNS. V was pared by 4 bases and J by 5 bases, with 17 bases between. CDR3 DNA: TGTGCCAGCAGTGTAGACTCGGCCTGGGGATATGGCTACACCTTC. Its protein is CASSVDSAWGYGYTF.

This chain uses TRBV28 with TRBJ2-5; TRBD2 agrees at 15 bases. The germline gives CDR1 MDHEN, CDR2 SYDVKM. The CDR3 has 15 amino acids. J was trimmed by 5 bases and V by 6 bases; bases with no gene match: 4. The CDR3 DNA sequence: TGTGCCAGCAGGGGAGGGACTAGCGGGAGGGAGACCCAGTACTTC. As protein: CASRGGTSGRETQYF. The entire variable domain, with the rest obtained from reference TRBV28 and TRBJ2-5, is as follows: DVKVTQSSRYLVKRTGEKVFLECVQDMDHENMFWYRQDPGLGLRLIYFSYDVKMKEKGDIPEGYSVSREKKERFSLILESASTNQTSMYLCASRGGTSGRETQYFGPGTRLLVL.

This chain links TRBV6-6 with TRBJ2-6; D gene uncertain. Trimming removed 3 bases at V and 0 bases at J, with 9 bases between. This CDR3 region has 16 residues. The V gene's germline CDR1 is MNHNY and CDR2 SVGAGI (reference sequence). CDR3 coding DNA: TGTGCCAGCAGTTATGGACGGACCTCTGGGGCCAACGTCCTGACTTTC. Translation gives CASSYGRTSGANVLTF.